A selection of T cell receptor beta chains follows, all from one sample in a study of breast tumors, draining lymph nodes, adjacent tissues. TCRdb fed the multiplex PCR reads into MiXCR, producing one record per CDR3 protein. The repertoire holds 150,000 to 200,000 distinct CDR3 sequences, with 30% to 35% as singletons. The sample taken for sequencing was axillary lymph node tissue. The origin of the receptors is a female donor with breast cancer. Some clones in this sample may be carry-over from other donors' samples. The conserved cysteine and the conserved F or W are not part of the CDR3 here. The order of the fields is J gene, V gene, CDR3 protein.

TRBJ2-3 TRBV29-1 SVYLGDTQY
TRBJ2-7 TRBV20-1 SATSGTAVYEQY
TRBJ2-7 TRBV20-1 SAPGQLYEQY
TRBJ2-2 TRBV5-1 ASSLATQNTGELF
TRBJ2-1 TRBV12-3/TRBV12-4 ASSFGTYNEQF
TRBJ1-5 TRBV20-1 SARGGGAGNQPQH
TRBJ1-2 TRBV9 ASSASPDGRSNYGYT
TRBJ1-2 TRBV24-1 ATSFSGTGGGYT
TRBJ1-1 TRBV19 ASSIDSEAF
TRBJ1-6 TRBV25-1 ASSDTGVSPLH
TRBJ1-2 TRBV30 AWSVGANYGYT
TRBJ1-1 TRBV28 ASSTRTGGAF
TRBJ1-2 TRBV7-2 ASSLETAGENT
TRBJ2-7 TRBV5-8 ASSLVSGGHYEQY
TRBJ2-1 TRBV12-3/TRBV12-4 ASSLFDNTYNEQF
TRBJ2-2 TRBV4-1 ASSQVSRDYTGELF
TRBJ2-2 TRBV6-1 ANSGQANTGELF
TRBJ2-1 TRBV6-1 ASRMGPSSYNEQF
TRBJ2-5 TRBV7-3 ASSLTGGGGQPQY
TRBJ2-7 TRBV4-2 ASSPIPGLSKQY
TRBJ2-1 TRBV9 ASSVSGMTNEQF
TRBJ1-1 TRBV27 ASSLSMVTEAF
TRBJ1-5 TRBV6-5 ASCSDRNQPQH
TRBJ1-4 TRBV2 ASLNRQESNEKLF
TRBJ2-4 TRBV11-3 ASSLLLGDIQY
TRBJ2-1 TRBV5-1 ASSLGGTSGHNEQF
TRBJ1-5 TRBV4-1 ASSQDERGQPQH
TRBJ2-2 TRBV28 ASSPDRVRELF
TRBJ2-1 TRBV13 ASGLGPNHDNEQF
TRBJ2-1 TRBV19 ASSTLSGRGYNEQF
TRBJ2-5 TRBV19 ASRIRSGGETQY
TRBJ2-3 TRBV12-3/TRBV12-4 ATSVNGNTDTQY
TRBJ1-5 TRBV4-1 ASSQVLKLGTGNQPQH
TRBJ2-7 TRBV6-6 ASLGQPGPYEQY
TRBJ2-7 TRBV20-1 SARAPGLAMYEQY
TRBJ2-5 TRBV3-1 ASSPTSAGETQY
TRBJ1-2 TRBV19 ASSPILPGLGGYT
TRBJ2-1 TRBV5-1 ASSERPSGRAREQF
TRBJ2-7 TRBV7-2 ASSLATGTSDQY
TRBJ2-3 TRBV19 ASSMSGLAGSTDTQY
TRBJ1-4 TRBV11-2 TSSLSRAAVEKLF
TRBJ2-4 TRBV7-2 ASSRGVQNIQY
TRBJ1-3 TRBV11-2 ASSPGQGSTIY
TRBJ2-5 TRBV4-2 ASSLTAPAGTSLETQY
TRBJ2-7 TRBV5-8 ASSIDRGLGEQY
TRBJ1-2 TRBV7-9 ASSSPGQAKGCT
TRBJ2-7 TRBV6-2/TRBV6-3 ASLDRGEQY
TRBJ2-2 TRBV2 ASRGNRVGTGELF
TRBJ2-1 TRBV20-1 SARLGGRYNEQF
TRBJ2-3 TRBV20-1 SELSTDTQY
TRBJ1-4 TRBV4-3 ASSQEQGGTTNEKLF
TRBJ2-3 TRBV3-1 ASSRLAGVSTDTQY